The 23 T cell receptor beta chains given below trace back to one sample, sequenced in a study of type 1 regulatory T cells. Their target antigens are unknown. One entry per CDR3 protein, called by TCRdb with MiXCR from the reads. This table has tens of thousands of distinct CDR3 sequences, more than 45% appearing once. Source material: cultured non-Tr1 T cells, either the whole culture or a sorted T cell fraction (not recorded which). The receptors stem from a human donor in good health.

The chain combines TRBV7-2 with TRBJ2-3, with 10 bases lining up with TRBD2. Germline V CDR1 and CDR2: SGHTA, FQGNSA. The CDR3 extends over 15 amino acids. Trimming took 4 bases from V and 5 from J; bases not matched to a gene: 6. As DNA, the CDR3 is TGTGCCAGCAGCTATAGCGGGGGGCCGGGAGATACGCAGTATTTT. Amino acid sequence: CASSYSGGPGDTQYF.

This clonotype showed up just a few times. The rearrangement uses TRBV10-3 and TRBJ2-5, with 7 bases lining up with TRBD2. The CDR3 sequence is 13 residues long. J lost 5 bases, V lost 11 bases, and 11 bases had no gene match. CDR1 and CDR2 from the germline V gene are ENHRY and SYGVKD. CDR3 nucleotides: TGTGCCGCAAGCAAAGGACTAGAGGAGACCCAGTACTTC. It codes for CAASKGLEETQYF.

A note on this clonotype: A read error may produce the germline difference seen at one junction end. This chain uses TRBV20-1 with TRBJ2-5; possibly TRBD1 or TRBD2 for D (5 bases each). The CDR3 is 13 residues long. Germline V gene lookup returns CDR1 DFQATT and CDR2 SNEGSKA (reference sequence). CDR3 loop: CSAQKSGQETQCF. In DNA form, the CDR3 reads TGCAGTGCTCAAAAGAGCGGACAAGAGACCCAGTGCTTC.

The chain couples TRBV21-1 to TRBJ1-2; the DNA was not used to check the table's D call, TRBD1. TRBV21-1 is an annotated pseudogene. CDR3 length: 16 amino acids. The CDR3 loop is CASRLHYRDLEYGYTF. The CDR3 nucleotides are TGTGCCAGCAGGTTGCACTACCGGGACCTTGAGTATGGCTACACCTTC.

This chain connects TRBV12-3 or TRBV12-4 to TRBJ1-2, with D perhaps matching TRBD1 (5 bases). The CDR3 extends over 14 amino acids. Trimming left V 6 bases short and J 1 base short, with 12 bases between. The CDR3 here is CASRSGGGNYGYTF. Written as DNA, the CDR3 is TGTGCCAGCAGATCCGGGGGGGGTAACTATGGCTACACCTTC.

This clonotype was seen a few times. The rearrangement joins TRBV25-1 to TRBJ2-3; D gene ambiguous. The CDR3 is 14 amino acids. Germline loops: CDR1 MGHDK, CDR2 SYGVNS. Deletions cut 6 bases from V and 0 bases from J, with 10 bases between. The CDR3 protein is CASSQRASTDTQYF. CDR3 nucleotides: TGTGCCAGCAGCCAGAGAGCTAGCACAGATACGCAGTATTTT.

This clonotype was picked up a small number of times. The genes are TRBV20-1 and TRBJ2-1, with 11 bases aligning to TRBD2. The germline V gene encodes CDR1 DFQATT and CDR2 SNEGSKA (reference sequence). CDR3 length equals 14 residues. J lost 3 bases, V lost 6 bases, and 4 bases had no gene match. CDR3 residues: CSAAGLADYNEQFF. CDR3 nucleotide sequence: TGCAGTGCCGCGGGACTAGCGGACTACAATGAGCAGTTCTTC.

The chain has TRBV11-2 and TRBJ1-2, with D uncertain. Between the trimmed V and J ends, which lost 1 base and 4 bases, there was a span of 13 bases. There are 15 residues in the CDR3. Germline CDR1 is SGHAT and CDR2 is FQNNGV. CDR3 DNA: TGTGCCAGCAGCTTAGCTCCAGGCCCACGCTATGGCTACACCTTC. This gives the protein CASSLAPGPRYGYTF.

In its sample, this clonotype was seen a few times. The genes are TRBV7-9 and TRBJ2-1; TRBD2 agrees at 12 bases. CDR3 length: 16 amino acids. V shed 2 bases and J 6 bases; nucleotides not matched to a gene: 5. Germline values: CDR1 SEHNR, CDR2 FQNEAQ (reference sequence). CDR3 in amino acids: CASSLPTSGGGNEQFF. The CDR3 DNA reads as TGTGCCAGCAGCTTACCGACTAGCGGGGGTGGCAATGAGCAGTTCTTC. Using reference TRBV7-9 and TRBJ2-1 for the parts outside the CDR3, the full variable domain is DTGVSQNPRHKITKRGQNVTFRCDPISEHNRLYWYRQTLGQGPEFLTYFQNEAQLEKSRLLSDRFSAERPKGSFSTLEIQRTEQGDSAMYLCASSLPTSGGGNEQFFGPGTRLTVL.

This clonotype was picked up a small number of times. The rearrangement uses TRBV6-1 and TRBJ1-5; no firm D call. The CDR3 is made up of 14 amino acids. Trimming took 1 base from V and 4 from J, leaving 8 bases between them. The germline V gene has CDR1 MNHNS and CDR2 SASEGT. The CDR3 reads CASSEVPFNQPQHF. The CDR3 nucleotides read TGTGCCAGCAGTGAAGTGCCCTTTAATCAGCCCCAGCATTTT.

The V gene is TRBV20-1, the J gene TRBJ1-6, with a possible D match to TRBD1 (6 bases). Germline lookup yields CDR1 DFQATT and CDR2 SNEGSKA (reference sequence). The CDR3 totals 15 residues. Trimming stripped 5 bases from V and 5 bases from J, with 16 bases between. The CDR3 DNA sequence: TGCAGTGCTGGCGGGGGGGCAGGGGATAATTCACCCCTCCACTTT. Translation: CSAGGGAGDNSPLHF.

V is TRBV4-1 and J is TRBJ2-3; D possibly corresponds to TRBD2 (5 bases). The CDR3 totals 13 residues. The germline gives CDR1 MGHRA, CDR2 YSYEKL. V was pared by 2 bases and J by 6 bases, with 9 bases between. CDR3 in amino acids: CASSQTREDTQYF. In DNA, the CDR3 is TGCGCCAGCAGCCAAACTAGGGAGGATACGCAGTATTTT.

This clonotype has a handful of counts. This rearrangement joins TRBV4-3 to TRBJ1-1, with D tentatively TRBD1 (5 bases). The length of the CDR3 is 15 residues. The germline V gene encodes CDR1 LGHNA and CDR2 YSLEER. The germline V and J ends were trimmed by 4 bases and 2 bases, with 14 bases remaining between them. This CDR3 is CASSLGHRSNTEAFF. Here the CDR3 DNA reads TGCGCCAGCAGCCTTGGACACCGCTCAAACACTGAAGCTTTCTTT.

The rearrangement links TRBV9 to TRBJ2-6, with D hard to call. Germline CDR1 is SGDLS and CDR2 is YYNGEE. The CDR3 loop spans 15 amino acids. Trimming took off 0 bases at V and 1 base at J, with 5 bases between the two ends. DNA of the CDR3: TGTGCCAGCAGCGTAGTTGGTTCTGGGGCCAACGTCCTGACTTTC. It translates to CASSVVGSGANVLTF. Full variable domain (remainder filled in from reference TRBV9 and TRBJ2-6): DSGVTQTPKHLITATGQRVTLRCSPRSGDLSVYWYQQSLDQGLQFLIQYYNGEERAKGNILERFSAQQFPDLHSELNLSSLELGDSALYFCASSVVGSGANVLTFGAGSRLTVL.

The gene calls are TRBV11-2 and TRBJ2-1; TRBD2 matches at 10 bases. J was trimmed by 8 bases and V by 0 bases; bases with no gene match: 13. Germline CDR1 and CDR2: SGHAT and FQNNGV. CDR3 length: 18 amino acids. The DNA of the CDR3 is TGTGCCAGCAGCTTAGATCGCACTAGCGGGGTGGGGAAGGATGAGCAGTTCTTC. This codes for CASSLDRTSGVGKDEQFF.

This clonotype showed up just a few times. V and J are TRBV2 and TRBJ1-4; D unresolved. The CDR3 is made up of 14 amino acids. The V end was cut by 6 bases, the J end by 0 bases, with 8 bases between. Germline CDR1 reads SNHLY; CDR2 reads FYNNEI. CDR3 region: CASRRDTTNEKLFF. DNA for the CDR3: TGTGCCAGCAGAAGGGATACAACTAATGAAAAACTGTTTTTT.

This chain connects TRBV27 to TRBJ1-2; 7 nucleotides line up with TRBD1. The V gene's germline CDR1 is MNHEY and CDR2 SMNVEV (reference sequence). The CDR3 has 15 amino acids. With 5 bases clipped from V and 8 bases from J, the junction kept 14 bases outside the gene matches. The CDR3 loop reads CASSPRDRPLGGYTF. The CDR3 DNA reads as TGTGCCAGCAGTCCGAGGGACAGACCCCTGGGAGGCTACACCTTC.

A few counts support this clonotype. The V gene is TRBV5-1, the J gene TRBJ2-7, with TRBD2 as a possible D gene (5 bases). The CDR3 is made up of 13 amino acids. The ends were cut back, 0 bases at V and 5 bases at J, with 9 bases in the middle. Per the germline V gene, CDR1 is SGHRS and CDR2 is YFSETQ. The CDR3 DNA is TGCGCCAGCAGCTTGGATCGGGGAAACGAGCAGTACTTC. It translates to CASSLDRGNEQYF.

This chain uses TRBV7-3 with TRBJ1-1; a weak D match, TRBD1 (5 bases). Trimming removed 5 bases from V and 0 bases from J, with 10 bases in between. This CDR3 has 14 amino acids. Germline V gene data show CDR1 as SGHTA and CDR2 as FQGTGA. As DNA, the CDR3 is TGTGCCAGCAGCGCAGGGACCGTGAACACTGAAGCTTTCTTT. Translation: CASSAGTVNTEAFF. The full variable domain, rest sourced from reference TRBV7-3 and TRBJ1-1, is GAGVSQTPSNKVTEKGKYVELRCDPISGHTALYWYRQSLGQGPEFLIYFQGTGAADDSGLPNDRFFAVRPEGSVSTLKIQRTERGDSAVYLCASSAGTVNTEAFFGQGTRLTVV.

With regard to this clonotype: A read error may be the cause here, since a much bigger clone is one base away. V is TRBV5-4 and J is TRBJ2-1, with D uncertain. Trimming took 4 bases from V and 5 from J, leaving 7 bases between them. The germline CDR1 and CDR2 sequences are SGHNT and YYREEE (reference sequence). The CDR3 sequence is 12 residues long. CDR3 DNA: TGTGCCAGCAGCCTACGGAACAATGAGCAGTTCTTC. Translating it yields CASSLRNNEQFF.

Within the sample, this clonotype is medium-sized. The chain uses TRBV5-1 and TRBJ2-1; no clear D. The CDR3 spans 15 residues. Per the germline V gene, CDR1 is SGHRS and CDR2 is YFSETQ. V lost 1 base, J lost 1 base, and 9 bases lay in between. CDR3 protein: CASSLSTQSYNEQFF. The CDR3 DNA reads as TGCGCCAGCAGCTTGTCGACCCAATCCTACAATGAGCAGTTCTTC.

The V call is TRBV6-5, the J call TRBJ1-2, with D unresolved. The germline V and J ends were trimmed by 0 bases and 4 bases, with 15 bases remaining between them. This CDR3 spans 16 amino acids. Germline CDR1 and CDR2: MNHEY and SVGAGI. CDR3 region: CASSYSSGSGSYGYTF. The DNA of the CDR3 is TGTGCCAGCAGTTACTCCTCCGGGTCAGGCAGCTATGGCTACACCTTC.

The V gene is TRBV4-3, the J gene TRBJ2-3; D uncertain. Germline assignment: CDR1 LGHNA and CDR2 YSLEER. The CDR3 length is 14 residues. The V end lost 3 bases, the J end lost 0 bases, and 7 bases lay between the germline ends. CDR3 protein: CASSHLGSTDTQYF. The CDR3 DNA reads as TGCGCCAGCAGCCACCTGGGGAGCACAGATACGCAGTATTTT.